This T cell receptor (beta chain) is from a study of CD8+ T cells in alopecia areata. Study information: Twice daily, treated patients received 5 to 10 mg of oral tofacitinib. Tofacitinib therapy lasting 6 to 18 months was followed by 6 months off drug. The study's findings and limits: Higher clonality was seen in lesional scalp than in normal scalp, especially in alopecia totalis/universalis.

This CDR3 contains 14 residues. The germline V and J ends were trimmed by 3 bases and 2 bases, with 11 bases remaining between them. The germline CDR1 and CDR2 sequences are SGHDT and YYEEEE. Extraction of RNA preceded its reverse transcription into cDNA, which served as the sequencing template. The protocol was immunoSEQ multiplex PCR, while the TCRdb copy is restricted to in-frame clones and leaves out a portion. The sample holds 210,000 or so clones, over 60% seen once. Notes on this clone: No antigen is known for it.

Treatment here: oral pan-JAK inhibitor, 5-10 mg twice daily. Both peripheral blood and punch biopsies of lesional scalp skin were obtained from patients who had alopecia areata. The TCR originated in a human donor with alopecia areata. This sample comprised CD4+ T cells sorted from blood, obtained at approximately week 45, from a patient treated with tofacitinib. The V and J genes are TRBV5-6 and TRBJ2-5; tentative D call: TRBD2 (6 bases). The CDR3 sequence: CASSSRGSQETQYF. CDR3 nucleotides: TGTGCCAGCAGCTCCCGGGGGTCTCAAGAGACCCAGTACTTC.